The T cell receptor (beta chain) under discussion was sequenced for a study of CD8+CD57+ T cells in acquired aplastic anemia. Findings and caveats of the study: Controls did not differ significantly from patients in CD8+ Simpson's diversity.

Flow cytometry had shown expanded CD8+CD57+ cells in the patients chosen for sequencing. Germline V gene lookup returns CDR1 MGHRA and CDR2 YSYEKL. The CDR3 is 16 residues long. Both TCR beta VDJ combination and CDR3 sequence profiling were carried out. Genomic DNA was the template for this profiling. TCRdb passed the reads through MiXCR, listing each CDR3 protein once. The profile shows under 350,000 distinct CDR3 sequences, approximately 57% of them singletons. On this clonotype: What it recognizes is unknown. A junction boundary mismatches the germline segment, possibly from a read error.

The specimen sequenced was sorted CD4+, CD8+, or CD8+CD57+ T cells (not recorded which) from PBMCs. The receptor was derived from a human donor with aplastic anemia. The chain couples TRBV4-1 to TRBJ2-2; 7 positions match TRBD2. The CDR3 loop is CASSQVPGGDTGELFF. The CDR3 DNA follows: TGTGCCAGCAGCCAAGTACCGGGGGGAGACACCGGGGAGCTGTTTTTT.